This T cell receptor beta chain emerged from a study of cytomegalovirus exposure and HLA in healthy donors. Findings of the study overall: The later analysis indicated that the majority of CMV-associated TCR beta chains appeared HLA-restricted. The authors later linked a missense DCLRE1C variant to TCR beta V- and J-gene trimming.

The PCR used 60 Vbeta and 13 Jbeta primers. Clones were read by immunoSEQ multiplex PCR, and TCRdb kept only the in-frame ones, dropping some. The sample shows 100,000 or so clones, just under 80% of them seen only once. On this clone itself: What it recognizes is unknown.

Samples came from healthy bone marrow donors. The CDR3 loop spans 14 amino acids. CDR1 SGDLS and CDR2 YYNGEE come from the germline V gene. Trimming took off 4 bases at V and 3 bases at J, with 14 bases between the two ends. The genes are TRBV9 and TRBJ2-7; maybe TRBD1 (5 bases). The clonotype was recovered from a man between 25 and 39 years old in good health and CMV-seronegative. The specimen sequenced was PBMCs. CDR3 amino acids: CASSTAPQGYEQYF. The CDR3 DNA reads as TGTGCCAGCAGCACAGCCCCCCAGGGCTACGAGCAGTACTTC.